These 5 T cell receptor beta chains share one sample of origin, sequenced in a study of T cell responses to AZD1222 COVID-19 vaccine (dated by TCRdb to the early 2020s). This sample's time point label indicates: about 28 days (+/-7) after the second vaccine dose. Receptors were amplified or captured by the immunoSEQ multiplex PCR assay. TCRdb limited this immuneACCESS table to in-frame rearrangements with V and J called. A share of clones is missing; checked studies link under half to unresolved V genes, and the rest is unexplained. The sample table contains about 48,000 clones; only one count was recorded for just over 85% of them. The ten largest clones add up to 6% to 8% of the sample. Sample: peripheral blood, taken 28 days after the second AZD1222 dose. The receptors originated from an adult who received the AZD1222 COVID-19 vaccine.

The chain combines TRBV25-1 with TRBJ2-3, with D perhaps matching TRBD1 (5 bases). Trimming shortened V by 10 bases and J by 2 bases, and 19 bases separated the two germline ends. This CDR3 spans 15 amino acids. CDR1 and CDR2 from the germline V gene are MGHDK and SYGVNS. DNA for the CDR3: TGTGCCACCCGTTGGGGCCGTGGGTCCACAGATACGCAGTATTTT. Protein product: CATRWGRGSTDTQYF.

The rearrangement links TRBV5-5 to TRBJ1-1, with D perhaps matching TRBD1 (5 bases). V lost 4 bases and J lost 1, with 17 bases in between. In germline, CDR1 is SGHKS, CDR2 YYEKEE (reference sequence). The CDR3 contains 16 residues. CDR3 nucleotide sequence: TGTGCCAGCAGCCCACTTCACGCGACAGCGAACACTGAAGCTTTCTTT. Protein product: CASSPLHATANTEAFF.

The chain uses TRBV10-2 and TRBJ1-2; 9 positions agree with TRBD1. The CDR3 runs 13 residues. J was trimmed by 6 bases and V by 2 bases; bases with no gene match: 1. Germline V lookup: CDR1 WSHSY, CDR2 SAAADI. The CDR3 DNA follows: TGCGCCAGCAGTGAGAGGACAGGGGATGGCTACACCTTC. This codes for CASSERTGDGYTF.

This clone was recorded a few times. The V gene is TRBV29-1, the J gene TRBJ1-2, with 7 bases lining up with TRBD1. From germline, CDR1 is SQVTM and CDR2 ANQGSEA. The CDR3 has 13 residues. The ends lost 5 bases at V and 2 bases at J; junction bases unmatched: 5. The chain's CDR3 is CSVRKGGNYGYTF. The CDR3 coding sequence is TGCAGCGTTCGAAAAGGGGGCAACTATGGCTACACCTTC.

The gene calls are TRBV6-5 and TRBJ1-4; unclear D gene. Per germline, CDR1 MNHEY and CDR2 SVGAGI. V was shortened by 8 bases and J by 10 bases, with 11 bases between the two germline ends. This CDR3 has 11 amino acids. The CDR3: CASGSARKLFF. CDR3 coding DNA: TGTGCCAGCGGGAGCGCGAGAAAACTGTTTTTT.